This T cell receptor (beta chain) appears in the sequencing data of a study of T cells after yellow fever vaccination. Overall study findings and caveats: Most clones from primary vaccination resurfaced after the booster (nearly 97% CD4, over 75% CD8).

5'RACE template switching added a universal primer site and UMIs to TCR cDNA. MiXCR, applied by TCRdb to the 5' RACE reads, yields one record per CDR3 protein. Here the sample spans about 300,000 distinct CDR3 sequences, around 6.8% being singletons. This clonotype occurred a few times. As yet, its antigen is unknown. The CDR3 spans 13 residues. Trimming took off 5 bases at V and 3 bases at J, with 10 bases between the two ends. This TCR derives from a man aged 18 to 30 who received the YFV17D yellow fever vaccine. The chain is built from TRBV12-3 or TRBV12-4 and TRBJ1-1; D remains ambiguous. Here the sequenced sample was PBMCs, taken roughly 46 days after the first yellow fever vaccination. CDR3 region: CASSPSLDTEAFF. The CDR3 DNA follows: TGTGCCAGCAGTCCGAGTCTAGACACTGAAGCTTTCTTT.